The 17 T cell receptor beta chains below were found in one sample sequenced in a study of CD8+CD57+ T cells in acquired aplastic anemia. According to the study, genomic DNA was the template for TCR beta VDJ and CDR3 profiling. Via MiXCR, TCRdb re-called the reads, giving one row per CDR3 protein. The sample carries about 190,000 distinct CDR3 sequences, over 60% recorded once. The sample taken for sequencing was sorted CD4+, CD8+, or CD8+CD57+ T cells (not recorded which) from PBMCs. These receptors were taken from a human donor with severe aplastic anemia or a healthy control (not recorded which).

The chain recombines TRBV20-1 with TRBJ1-2; 8 bases are a match to TRBD1. With 2 bases clipped from V and 4 bases from J, the junction kept 6 bases outside the gene matches. The CDR3 sequence is 14 residues long. CDR1 DFQATT and CDR2 SNEGSKA come from the germline V gene (reference sequence). The CDR3 region has the DNA TGCAGTGCTAGACCGCAGGGGGCAGGCTATGGCTACACCTTC. Its protein is CSARPQGAGYGYTF.

Here the CDR3 DNA reads TGCAGTGCTAACCCTGACAGGGCCTCTGGCTATGGCTACACCTTC. Its protein is CSANPDRASGYGYTF. The chain has TRBV20-1 and TRBJ1-2; TRBD1 agrees at 7 bases. The V gene end was trimmed by 4 bases and the J gene end by 4 bases; junction bases not matched to a gene: 12. The CDR3 length is 15 residues. The germline CDR1 and CDR2 sequences are DFQATT and SNEGSKA (reference sequence).

About this clonotype itself: An end of the junction differs from the germline gene, which may be a read error. The chain has TRBV19 and TRBJ2-1; possibly TRBD1 for D (5 bases). The CDR3 totals 15 residues. Germline V CDR1 and CDR2: LNHDA, SQIVND (reference sequence). The CDR3 DNA reads TGTGCCAGTAGTATGAAGGGGAACAGCTACAATGAGCAGTTATTC. Its protein is CASSMKGNSYNEQLF.

This clonotype showed up many times. The chain uses TRBV28 and TRBJ2-6; tentative D call: TRBD1 (6 bases). Germline V gene sequence: CDR1 MDHEN, CDR2 SYDVKM. V was trimmed by 5 bases and J by 6 bases, leaving 14 bases between them. The CDR3 has 15 residues. CDR3 amino acids: CASSRDGGEANVLTF. In DNA, the CDR3 is TGTGCCAGCAGTCGAGATGGGGGCGAGGCCAACGTCCTGACTTTC.

V gene TRBV7-8 combines with J gene TRBJ2-1; D gene uncertain. This CDR3 is 12 amino acids long. V dropped 2 bases and J dropped 8 bases, with 7 bases sitting between them. CDR1 and CDR2 (germline): SGHVS, FQNEAQ. In DNA form, the CDR3 reads TGTGCCAGCAGCTTATCAGGCTATGAGCAGTTCTTC. This translates into CASSLSGYEQFF. The full variable domain, with the rest looked up from reference TRBV7-8 and TRBJ2-1, is GAGVSQSPRYKVAKRGQDVALRCDPISGHVSLFWYQQALGQGPEFLTYFQNEAQLDKSGLPSDRFFAERPEGSVSTLKIQRTQQEDSAVYLCASSLSGYEQFFGPGTRLTVL.

This clonotype was counted between two and nine times. The chain couples TRBV7-6 to TRBJ2-7; D is perhaps TRBD1 (5 bases). The CDR3 length is 14 residues. V was pared by 1 base and J by 6 bases, with 13 bases between. The germline V gene has CDR1 SGHVS and CDR2 FNYEAQ. DNA of the CDR3: TGTGCCAGCAGCTTAGTTCGTGGGGCTGGCGAGCAGTACTTC. Translated: CASSLVRGAGEQYF. Together with reference TRBV7-6 and TRBJ2-7, the CDR3 gives the full variable domain: GAGVSQSPRYKVTKRGQDVALRCDPISGHVSLYWYRQALGQGPEFLTYFNYEAQQDKSGLPNDRFSAERPEGSISTLTIQRTEQRDSAMYRCASSLVRGAGEQYFGPGTRLTVT.

The J gene is TRBJ2-3, the V gene TRBV25-1; 9 nucleotides line up with TRBD2. The CDR3 extends over 17 amino acids. With 2 bases clipped from V and 4 bases from J, the junction kept 10 bases outside the gene matches. CDR1 is MGHDK, CDR2 SYGVNS, per germline. CDR3 protein: CASSEGGLAGAADTQYF. Here the CDR3 DNA reads TGTGCCAGCAGTGAAGGGGGGTTAGCGGGAGCGGCAGATACGCAGTATTTT. The full variable domain, with the rest looked up from reference TRBV25-1 and TRBJ2-3, is EADIYQTPRYLVIGTGKKITLECSQTMGHDKMYWYQQDPGMELHLIHYSYGVNSTEKGDLSSESTVSRIRTEHFPLTLESARPSHTSQYLCASSEGGLAGAADTQYFGPGTRLTVL.

The chain uses TRBV4-3 and TRBJ2-7, with TRBD2 matching over 8 bases. J was trimmed by 10 bases and V by 3 bases; bases with no gene match: 8. The CDR3 has 13 residues. The V gene's germline CDR1 is LGHNA and CDR2 YSLEER. CDR3 bases: TGCGCCAGCAGCCATACGGGGGGGCCCACACAGTACTTC. Amino acids: CASSHTGGPTQYF.

This chain links TRBV5-8 with TRBJ2-7; TRBD1 is a possible D gene (6 bases). The CDR3 extends over 15 amino acids. CDR1 and CDR2 from the germline V gene are SGHTS and YDEGEE. V lost 4 bases and J 3 bases, leaving 17 bases between the germline ends. This CDR3 is CASSLNRDIVYEQYF. Here the CDR3 DNA reads TGTGCCAGCAGCCTCAACCGGGACATCGTCTACGAGCAGTACTTC.

This clonotype was picked up a small number of times. The chain links TRBV7-8 to TRBJ2-7; D tentatively reads TRBD1 or TRBD2 (6 bases each). The CDR3 spans 14 residues. The V end lost 5 bases, the J end lost 3 bases, and 14 bases lay between the germline ends. Germline V gene sequence: CDR1 SGHVS, CDR2 FQNEAQ. CDR3 sequence reads: CASSHSGGGYEQYF. The CDR3 DNA sequence: TGTGCCAGCAGCCATAGTGGAGGGGGCTACGAGCAGTACTTC.

The chain joins TRBV7-3 to TRBJ1-2, with D unclear. V lost 0 bases and J lost 8, with 10 bases in between. Germline CDR1 is SGHTA and CDR2 is FQGTGA. The CDR3 extends over 13 amino acids. CDR3 region: CASSLTGREGYTF. DNA of the CDR3: TGTGCCAGCAGCTTAACTGGGAGGGAAGGCTACACCTTC.

This clonotype was seen a few times. The chain has TRBV10-3 and TRBJ1-2; TRBD1 is a possible D gene (5 bases). Germline V CDR1 and CDR2: ENHRY, SYGVKD. The V end was cut by 8 bases, the J end by 3 bases, with 13 bases between. This CDR3 is built from 13 residues. CDR3 amino acids: CAIGARDDYGYTF. CDR3 DNA sequence: TGTGCCATCGGGGCCAGGGACGACTATGGCTACACCTTC.

The V gene is TRBV10-3, the J gene TRBJ2-3, with D hard to call. Trimming took off 7 bases at V and 0 bases at J, with 8 bases between the two ends. Germline lookup yields CDR1 ENHRY and CDR2 SYGVKD. The CDR3 sequence is 13 residues long. CDR3 sequence (DNA): TGTGCCATCAAAGCCTCTAGCACAGATACGCAGTATTTT. Encoded protein: CAIKASSTDTQYF.

Only one count was recorded for this clonotype. V is TRBV12-3 or TRBV12-4 and J is TRBJ2-5; no firm D call. The CDR3 length is 13 residues. V lost 2 bases to trimming and J lost 4 bases, with 8 bases between them. CDR3 DNA sequence: TGTGCCAGCAGTTTATTGTCCCGAGAGACCCAGTACTTC. This sequence encodes CASSLLSRETQYF.

CDR3 nucleotide sequence: TGTGCCAGCAGCCAAGTAGCCTTTCTACATGGCTACACCTTC. It yields the protein CASSQVAFLHGYTF. The rearrangement links TRBV14 to TRBJ1-2; D ambiguous. CDR3 length: 14 residues. Germline V CDR1 and CDR2: SGHDN, FVKESK. With 1 base removed from V and 6 bases from J, the gap between germline ends came to 12 bases. The whole variable domain, filled in from reference TRBV14 and TRBJ1-2, reads EAGVTQFPSHSVIEKGQTVTLRCDPISGHDNLYWYRRVMGKEIKFLLHFVKESKQDESGMPNNRFLAERTGGTYSTLKVQPAELEDSGVYFCASSQVAFLHGYTFGSGTRLTVV.

The chain links TRBV5-1 to TRBJ2-1; D gene ambiguous. Germline-derived CDR1 and CDR2 are SGHRS and YFSETQ. V was trimmed by 5 bases and J by 2 bases, leaving 14 bases between them. The CDR3 runs to 15 residues. CDR3 region: CASRHSDGTYNEQFF. DNA for the CDR3: TGCGCCAGCAGGCATTCGGACGGTACCTACAATGAGCAGTTCTTC.

This clonotype was seen at least ten times. The chain couples TRBV20-1 to TRBJ2-3, with TRBD2 identical over 10 bases. The CDR3 has 18 residues. Germline V CDR1 and CDR2: DFQATT, SNEGSKA (reference sequence). V shed 0 bases and J 2 bases; nucleotides not matched to a gene: 11. The CDR3 DNA reads as TGCAGTGCTAGAGATTGGGCTAGCGGGGGAGATTTCACAGATACGCAGTATTTT. Translated: CSARDWASGGDFTDTQYF.